Described below is a single T cell receptor (beta chain) sequence and its context. CDR1 and CDR2 (germline): SGHTA, FQGNSA. Trimming shortened V by 2 bases and J by 1 base, and 17 bases separated the two germline ends. This CDR3 contains 17 residues. It was with 60 Vbeta and 13 Jbeta primers that the PCR ran. The assay was immunoSEQ multiplex PCR, and TCRdb's table has in-frame clones only and misses some. The table includes fewer than 150,000 clones, 65% to 80% detected once. The source of the sample is a study of cytomegalovirus exposure and HLA in healthy donors. The sequence derives from a woman in her twenties or thirties in good health and CMV-seronegative. Sample: PBMCs. The chain links TRBV7-2 to TRBJ1-1, with a possible D match to TRBD1 (6 bases). The DNA for the CDR3 is TGTGCCAGCAGCTTATCGGGTTGGGGGGGCCCGAACACTGAAGCTTTCTTT. It specifies CASSLSGWGGPNTEAFF.